This T cell receptor (beta chain) was captured in a study of shared clonotypes between healthy human individuals. Assay runs were performed at deep level. Every immunoSEQ plate was one replicate of a subset's evenly spread DNA. Clones were sequenced by immunoSEQ multiplex PCR, and TCRdb holds only the in-frame ones, with some missing. The table includes about 2,500,000 clones, 85% to 95% detected once. There were only Caucasian adults among the donors, and all lived in Nashville, Tennessee. This clone was recorded once. Trimming took 6 bases from V and 2 from J; bases not matched to a gene: 10. Germline assignment: CDR1 MDHEN and CDR2 SYDVKM. The CDR3 totals 15 residues.

The receptor comes from a man in his late teens or twenties in good health. The chain is built from TRBV28 and TRBJ2-7, with TRBD1 identical over 7 bases. Input material: naive CD4+ T cells sorted from blood. Documented subset: CD45RA+ positively selected. The CDR3 spells CASSWLSGQTYEQYF. CDR3 in DNA: TGTGCCAGCAGCTGGCTTTCGGGACAGACCTACGAGCAGTACTTC. Filled out from reference TRBV28 and TRBJ2-7, the complete variable domain reads DVKVTQSSRYLVKRTGEKVFLECVQDMDHENMFWYRQDPGLGLRLIYFSYDVKMKEKGDIPEGYSVSREKKERFSLILESASTNQTSMYLCASSWLSGQTYEQYFGPGTRLTVT.